This TCR beta chain is drawn from a study of CD8 T cells in ankylosing spondylitis. Turning to this clonotype: Antigen specificity is unknown.

The V end lost 1 base, the J end lost 0 bases, and 11 bases lay between the germline ends. Germline CDR1 is SQVTM and CDR2 is ANQGSEA. The CDR3 has 15 amino acids. Each TCR beta library was made by quantitative 5'-RACE that incorporated molecular barcodes. Each CDR3 protein gets one entry after TCRdb re-called the 5' RACE reads with MiXCR. The table has about 500,000 distinct CDR3 sequences, roughly an eighth seen once. Study outcomes and limitations: Peripheral blood held disease-linked clones only at relatively low frequency, and these were CD8+. In ankylosing spondylitis blood, a motif of roughly eight highly homologous TCR beta variants appeared characteristic. According to the report, clones linked to the disease were significantly enriched in matched synovial fluid samples taken from ankylosing spondylitis patients.

The chain combines TRBV29-1 with TRBJ2-3, with a weak D call TRBD2 (5 bases). This TCR was sampled from a male donor with ankylosing spondylitis. The source material was blood, either unsorted or a sorted T cell fraction (not recorded which). The CDR3 reads CSVEGGMGSTDTQYF. Here the CDR3 DNA reads TGCAGCGTTGAAGGAGGGATGGGGAGCACAGATACGCAGTATTTT.